Listed below are T cell receptor beta chains from one sample, sequenced in a study of PD-1 blockade in classical Hodgkin lymphoma. Profiled with immunoSEQ multiplex PCR; TCRdb holds only in-frame clones, not every one. The data contain around 30,000 clones, approximately 91% of them singletons. The sample was peripheral blood mononuclear cells (PBMCs). The receptors shown here come from a human donor with classical Hodgkin lymphoma. Each CDR3 is given with its conserved first and last residue. The D gene is left open where the match is weak. The size field is filled for only some rows; it gives once, few, many or a size class.

abundance,v_gene,d_gene,j_gene,CDR3aa,CDR3nt
-,TRBV2,-,TRBJ2-1,CASSEAGYNEQFF,TGTGCCAGCAGTGAAGCGGGGTACAATGAGCAGTTCTTC
-,TRBV30,-,TRBJ2-1,CAWSVGSSGSAHNEQFF,TGTGCCTGGAGTGTAGGGTCGAGCGGGTCGGCCCACAATGAGCAGTTCTTC
-,TRBV29-1,-,TRBJ2-3,CSVGQQGNTQYF,TGCAGCGTTGGGCAACAGGGAAATACGCAGTATTTT
-,TRBV7-6,TRBD2,TRBJ2-7,CASSLLAGAPYEQYF,TGTGCCAGCAGCTTACTAGCGGGAGCGCCCTACGAGCAGTACTTC
-,TRBV2,-,TRBJ1-5,CASRQDSNQPQHF,TGTGCCAGCAGGCAGGATAGCAATCAGCCCCAGCATTTT
-,TRBV7-2,TRBD2,TRBJ2-7,CASSLGASGSEQYF,TGTGCCAGCAGCCTAGGGGCTAGCGGGAGCGAGCAGTACTTC
-,TRBV28,-,TRBJ2-3,CASSFGAGFKDTQYF,TGTGCCAGCAGCTTTGGGGCCGGATTTAAAGATACGCAGTATTTT
-,TRBV19,-,TRBJ1-1,CASSPDGVNTEAFF,TGTGCCAGTAGTCCCGACGGGGTGAACACTGAAGCTTTCTTT
-,TRBV7-9,TRBD2,TRBJ2-1,CASSSAGSTRRYNEQFF,TGTGCCAGCAGCTCAGCGGGGAGTACCAGAAGATACAATGAGCAGTTCTTC
-,TRBV9,TRBD2,TRBJ2-7,CASSVGPGLAGATDYEQYF,TGTGCCAGCAGCGTAGGTCCTGGTCTAGCGGGAGCCACGGACTACGAGCAGTACTTC
-,TRBV27,-,TRBJ2-7,CASSLRVRGSYEQYF,TGTGCCAGCAGTTTACGAGTCAGAGGGTCCTACGAGCAGTACTTC
-,TRBV28,-,TRBJ1-5,CASSSYTGQNNQPQHF,TGTGCCAGCAGTTCGTATACCGGACAGAACAATCAGCCCCAGCATTTT
-,TRBV5-5,-,TRBJ1-4,CASSLAGRYGEKLFF,TGTGCCAGCAGCTTGGCCGGCAGGTATGGGGAAAAACTGTTTTTT
-,TRBV2,-,TRBJ1-4,CASKGTYNEKLFF,TGTGCCAGCAAAGGGACCTACAATGAAAAACTGTTTTTT
-,TRBV7-9,TRBD2,TRBJ2-7,CASSQMSRGSSYEQYF,TGTGCCAGCAGCCAAATGTCGCGGGGGAGCTCCTACGAGCAGTACTTC
-,TRBV5-1,TRBD2,TRBJ2-1,CASSLGLAGVDEQFF,TGCGCCAGCAGCCTGGGACTAGCGGGAGTGGATGAGCAGTTCTTC
-,TRBV4-1,-,TRBJ2-1,CASSQGSARTIYNEQFF,TGCGCCAGCAGCCAAGGTTCTGCCCGGACTATATACAATGAGCAGTTCTTC
-,TRBV28,TRBD2,TRBJ2-1,CASRSGTSGYNEQFF,TGTGCCAGCAGATCGGGGACTAGCGGATACAATGAGCAGTTCTTC
-,TRBV10-1,-,TRBJ2-5,CASSDGLSGPQETQYF,TGCGCCAGCAGTGATGGGCTAAGCGGACCCCAAGAGACCCAGTACTTC
-,TRBV7-2,TRBD2,TRBJ2-7,CASSLVGGSSYEQYF,TGTGCCAGCAGCTTAGTTGGCGGGAGCTCCTACGAGCAGTACTTC
-,TRBV6-5,TRBD1,TRBJ1-5,CASRRQGGGNQPQHF,TGTGCCAGCAGACGACAGGGAGGAGGCAATCAGCCCCAGCATTTT
few,TRBV19,-,TRBJ2-2,CASSVLALGAGELFF,TGTGCCAGTAGTGTCTTAGCGTTGGGGGCCGGGGAGCTGTTTTTT
-,TRBV11-3,-,TRBJ2-1,CASSPRGGRSLDEQFF,TGTGCCAGCAGCCCCAGGGGAGGGAGAAGCCTGGATGAGCAGTTCTTC
-,TRBV20-1,-,TRBJ2-7,CSAGTPYEQYF,TGCAGTGCTGGGACGCCCTACGAGCAGTACTTC
-,TRBV28,TRBD1,TRBJ1-2,CASSSTGDGYGYTF,TGTGCCAGCAGTTCGACAGGGGATGGCTATGGCTACACCTTC
few,TRBV2,-,TRBJ2-3,CASNRVGGGTDTQYF,TGTGCCAGCAATCGGGTTGGCGGAGGCACAGATACGCAGTATTTT
-,TRBV14,TRBD2,TRBJ2-2,CASSQGQMRWASGANTGELFF,TGTGCCAGCAGCCAAGGACAAATGCGCTGGGCTAGCGGGGCGAACACCGGGGAGCTGTTTTTT
-,TRBV10-3,TRBD2,TRBJ2-1,CAISESMGGRALNEQFF,TGTGCCATCAGTGAGTCAATGGGCGGGAGGGCCCTTAATGAGCAGTTCTTC
-,TRBV10-3,-,TRBJ2-7,CAISEPTKIPYEQYF,TGTGCCATCAGTGAGCCGACTAAGATTCCCTACGAGCAGTACTTC
-,TRBV27,TRBD2,TRBJ2-1,CASSSLAEGNEQFF,TGTGCCAGCAGTTCCCTAGCGGAGGGAAATGAGCAGTTCTTC
-,TRBV5-1,-,TRBJ2-1,CASSLTGPEVNEQFF,TGCGCCAGCAGCTTGACAGGCCCGGAGGTCAATGAGCAGTTCTTC
-,TRBV6-1,TRBD2,TRBJ2-1,CASSDRTSGRGNEQFF,TGTGCCAGCAGTGACAGGACTAGCGGGAGGGGTAATGAGCAGTTCTTC
-,TRBV5-1,-,TRBJ2-7,CASSSQGGSYEQYF,TGCGCCAGCAGCTCACAGGGTGGCTCCTACGAGCAGTACTTC
-,TRBV19,TRBD2,TRBJ2-3,CASSGLVGPDTQYF,TGTGCCAGTAGTGGACTAGTCGGTCCAGATACGCAGTATTTT
-,TRBV18,-,TRBJ1-1,CASSTVETATTEAFF,TGTGCCAGCTCAACCGTCGAAACAGCCACCACTGAAGCTTTCTTT
-,TRBV10-3,TRBD2,TRBJ2-1,CAISGERELEQFF,TGTGCCATCAGTGGCGAGCGGGAACTTGAGCAGTTCTTC
-,TRBV6-5,-,TRBJ2-1,CASSYTLNRAIQREFF,TGTGCCAGCAGTTACACTTTAAACAGGGCGATACAAAGGGAGTTCTTC
-,TRBV11-2,-,TRBJ2-1,CASSITGPGEQFF,TGTGCCAGCAGCATTACAGGGCCTGGTGAGCAGTTCTTC
-,TRBV18,-,TRBJ2-5,CASSPRVQETQYF,TGTGCCAGCTCACCACGGGTACAAGAGACCCAGTACTTC
-,TRBV28,TRBD2,TRBJ2-7,CASSLTSGDGQDEQYF,TGTGCCAGCAGTCTCACCAGCGGGGATGGGCAGGACGAGCAGTACTTC
-,TRBV7-9,-,TRBJ2-1,CASSLGNRTRPSSYNEQFF,TGTGCCAGCAGCTTAGGGAATAGGACCCGCCCTTCCTCCTACAATGAGCAGTTCTTC
-,TRBV18,-,TRBJ1-2,CASSPGPSYGYTF,TGTGCCAGCTCACCGGGACCGAGCTATGGCTACACCTTC
-,TRBV7-9,-,TRBJ2-3,CASSLAGRTDTQYF,TGTGCCAGCAGCTTAGCAGGGCGCACAGATACGCAGTATTTT
-,TRBV18,TRBD1,TRBJ1-2,CASSLTGVDGYTF,TGTGCCAGCTCCCTAACAGGGGTAGACGGCTACACCTTC
few,TRBV19,-,TRBJ1-5,CAGGDGANQPQHF,TGTGCCGGTGGAGACGGGGCCAATCAGCCCCAGCATTTT
-,TRBV5-1,-,TRBJ2-5,CASRPGQQETQYF,TGCGCCAGCAGGCCTGGGCAGCAAGAGACCCAGTACTTC
-,TRBV7-9,-,TRBJ1-5,CASSFGSLGNQPQHF,TGTGCCAGCAGCTTCGGGTCTTTGGGCAATCAGCCCCAGCATTTT
-,TRBV28,-,TRBJ2-7,CASSSDHYEQYF,TGTGCCAGCAGTTCCGACCACTACGAGCAGTACTTC
-,TRBV9,TRBD2,TRBJ2-1,CASSAASGRTLGNEQFF,TGTGCCAGCAGCGCAGCTAGCGGGAGGACCCTGGGGAATGAGCAGTTCTTC
-,TRBV30,-,TRBJ1-1,CAWSVGPAMNTEAFF,TGTGCCTGGAGTGTAGGTCCCGCCATGAACACTGAAGCTTTCTTT